This T cell receptor beta chain was documented in a study of T cells in Graves' hyperthyroidism and ophthalmopathy. Overall study context: Peripheral blood was collected at initial diagnosis, before any treatment.

There were TCR beta CDR3 regions amplified from RNA transcripts. The primer set for the first-round RT-PCR of the TCR CDR3 was HTBI. TCRdb reanalysed the multiplex PCR reads using MiXCR and keeps one entry per CDR3 protein. This sample has fewer than 550,000 distinct CDR3 sequences, with around 16% found just once. Out of over 7.5 ml of fresh peripheral blood came the PBMCs. Regarding this clonotype: Its antigen remains unidentified.

Whole-study findings and limits: The authors' 13 V-J model separated ophthalmopathy from stable hyperthyroidism.

This TCR derives from a woman in her late teens or twenties with Graves' hyperthyroidism. Sequences were obtained from blood.

The CDR3 here is CASSKTGGHQPQHF. The CDR3 DNA is TGCGCCAGCAGCAAAACAGGGGGACATCAGCCCCAGCATTTT. The chain employs TRBV5-1 and TRBJ1-5; TRBD1 matches 8 bases. V was clipped by 4 bases and J by 5 bases; unmatched bases: 5. This CDR3 comprises 14 residues. CDR1 is SGHRS, CDR2 YFSETQ, per germline.